Here is one T cell receptor beta chain with its context. Its specificity is not known. The data belong to a study of shared clonotypes between healthy human individuals. Study information: Those who served as donors were two women and a few men between the ages of 18 and 49.

The donors were all Caucasian adults (living in Nashville, Tennessee). Notes on the study in general: Donor clonotype sharing was expected to depend on sequencing depth. The study drew on few donors, limiting represented genetic and exposure-history diversity.

Here immunoSEQ multiplex PCR was the method, and the copy in TCRdb shows in-frame clones only, minus some. This table holds more than 400,000 clones, approximately 82% found once. The specimen sequenced was PBMCs. The clonotype comes from a woman in her 40s in good health. Some clones in this sample may be carry-over from other donors' samples.

The CDR3 is CASSPRDLGVQETQYF. CDR3 DNA: TGTGCCAGCTCACCTAGAGATTTAGGTGTACAAGAGACCCAGTACTTC. The chain employs TRBV18 and TRBJ2-5; D gene unclear. Germline loops: CDR1 KGHSH, CDR2 LQKENI. V lost 3 bases and J lost 2, with 16 bases in between. The CDR3 is made up of 16 amino acids.